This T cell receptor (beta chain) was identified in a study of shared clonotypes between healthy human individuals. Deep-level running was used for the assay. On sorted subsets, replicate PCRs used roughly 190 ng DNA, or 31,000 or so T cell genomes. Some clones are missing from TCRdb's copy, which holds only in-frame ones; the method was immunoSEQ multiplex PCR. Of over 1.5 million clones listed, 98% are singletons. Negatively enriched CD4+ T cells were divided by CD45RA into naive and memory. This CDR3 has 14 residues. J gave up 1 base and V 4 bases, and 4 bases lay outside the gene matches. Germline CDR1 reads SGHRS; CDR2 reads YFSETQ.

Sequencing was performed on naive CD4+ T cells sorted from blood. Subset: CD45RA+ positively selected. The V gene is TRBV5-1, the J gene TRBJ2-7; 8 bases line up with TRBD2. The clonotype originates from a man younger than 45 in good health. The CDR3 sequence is CASSRERGSYEQYF. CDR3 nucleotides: TGCGCCAGCAGCCGCGAGCGGGGGTCCTACGAGCAGTACTTC. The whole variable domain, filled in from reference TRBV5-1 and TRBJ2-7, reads KAGVTQTPRYLIKTRGQQVTLSCSPISGHRSVSWYQQTPGQGLQFLFEYFSETQRNKGNFPGRFSGRQFSNSRSEMNVSTLELGDSALYLCASSRERGSYEQYFGPGTRLTVT.